These 32 T cell receptor beta chains came from one sample sequenced in a study of blood T cell repertoires in COVID-19. Profiling relied on immunoSEQ multiplex PCR, and the TCRdb table lists in-frame clones only, not all of them. The sample lists 100,000 to 120,000 clones; about four fifths were seen once. Sequencing input: peripheral blood. These receptors were taken from a woman between 70 and 85 years old with acute or convalescent COVID-19.

The chain employs TRBV28 and TRBJ1-2; D is possibly TRBD1 (6 bases). This CDR3 is 17 amino acids long. Germline CDR1 reads MDHEN; CDR2 reads SYDVKM. V lost 2 bases and J lost 2, with 18 bases in between. Written as DNA, the CDR3 is TGTGCCAGCAGTTTAGGTCGGGGGGCAAGGGAAAACTATGGCTACACCTTC. Translating it yields CASSLGRGARENYGYTF.

This clone was seen ten or more times. This rearrangement joins TRBV28 to TRBJ1-5; 9 nucleotides agree with TRBD1. Germline V gives CDR1 MDHEN, CDR2 SYDVKM. This CDR3 is built from 12 residues. J was trimmed by 6 bases and V by 8 bases; bases with no gene match: 2. The CDR3 nucleotides read TGTGCCAGCGGGGACAGGGTTCAGCCCCAGCATTTT. Residues: CASGDRVQPQHF.

The chain is built from TRBV5-5 and TRBJ2-2, with 14 bases that match TRBD2. The length of the CDR3 is 16 residues. The junction had 5 bases not matched to a gene; V was cut back by 7 bases and J by 3 bases. CDR1 is SGHKS and CDR2 is YYEKEE in the germline V gene (reference sequence). Here the CDR3 DNA reads TGTGCCAGCCAGGGACTAGCGGGAGTAGACACCGGGGAGCTGTTTTTT. Amino acids: CASQGLAGVDTGELFF.

The chain employs TRBV29-1 and TRBJ2-1; a weak D match, TRBD2 (5 bases). The CDR3 is made up of 13 amino acids. Germline values: CDR1 SQVTM, CDR2 ANQGSEA. The V gene lost 3 bases and the J gene lost 5 bases, with 11 bases spanning the gap. The CDR3 is CSVESGTDNEQFF. The CDR3 nucleotides read TGCAGCGTTGAGTCGGGAACGGACAATGAGCAGTTCTTC.

The chain couples TRBV7-2 to TRBJ2-7, with TRBD2 matching 10 bases. The CDR3 runs to 14 residues. The germline gives CDR1 SGHTA, CDR2 FQGNSA. With V trimmed by 5 bases and J by 6 bases, 7 bases remained unmatched. The CDR3 here is CASSPKLAGSEQYF. The DNA of the CDR3 is TGTGCCAGCAGCCCCAAACTAGCGGGAAGCGAGCAGTACTTC.

This clone appeared a single time. The chain couples TRBV2 to TRBJ2-1; D gene uncertain. The CDR3 is made up of 11 amino acids. The V end was cut by 7 bases, the J end by 8 bases, with 9 bases between. Germline V gives CDR1 SNHLY, CDR2 FYNNEI. CDR3 nucleotide sequence: TGTGCCAGCAATTTCCGCGATGAGCAGTTCTTC. It yields the protein CASNFRDEQFF.

There are a few counts of this clone. The rearrangement uses TRBV5-3 and TRBJ2-7; D may be TRBD2 (7 bases). TRBV5-3 is an ORF; its function is uncertain. The CDR3 sequence is 13 residues long. This CDR3 reads CARSLDSGIEQYV. The CDR3 DNA sequence: TGTGCCAGAAGTTTGGACAGCGGGATCGAGCAGTACGTC.

The chain uses TRBV21-1 and TRBJ1-4. TRBV21-1 represents a pseudogene. The CDR3 sequence is 14 residues long. CDR3 in DNA: TGTGCCAGCAGCAAATGCCAGCGAACCGAAAAACTGTTTTTT. Its translation: CASSKCQRTEKLFF.

The chain links TRBV9 to TRBJ2-2; 7 positions agree with TRBD2. The CDR3 extends over 15 amino acids. The ends lost 0 bases at V and 6 bases at J; junction bases unmatched: 5. Germline V gene lookup returns CDR1 SGDLS and CDR2 YYNGEE. CDR3 bases: TGTGCCAGCAGCGTAGGGCTAGCGGTCCCCGGGGAGCTGTTTTTT. Its translation: CASSVGLAVPGELFF.

This clone was detected only a few times. The chain carries TRBV9 and TRBJ2-7; possible D gene TRBD2, 6 bases. CDR3 size: 15 residues. The germline gives CDR1 SGDLS, CDR2 YYNGEE. The V and J ends lost 0 bases and 2 bases respectively, with 12 bases between them. In DNA form, the CDR3 reads TGTGCCAGCAGCGTAGCCCCTAGCGTTACCTACGAGCAGTACTTC. Protein product: CASSVAPSVTYEQYF.

V gene TRBV19 combines with J gene TRBJ1-5; TRBD1 aligns across 7 bases. The germline V gene encodes CDR1 LNHDA and CDR2 SQIVND (reference sequence). This CDR3 is built from 15 residues. Trimming removed 5 bases from V and 5 bases from J; junction bases left unmatched: 9. The DNA for the CDR3 is TGTGCCAGTAGTCCTCACGACAGGGTTGATCAGCCCCAGCATTTT. It is translated as CASSPHDRVDQPQHF.

The chain links TRBV6-5 to TRBJ2-1, with TRBD2 matching over 13 bases. The CDR3 sequence is 15 residues long. The germline CDR1 and CDR2 sequences are MNHEY and SVGAGI. V lost 8 bases to trimming and J lost 7 bases; unmatched junction nucleotides: 8. The CDR3 loop is CASGLTSGRGNEQFF. The CDR3 region has the DNA TGTGCCAGCGGACTCACTAGCGGGAGGGGAAATGAGCAGTTCTTC.

The chain has TRBV7-9 and TRBJ1-2; possible D gene TRBD1, 6 bases. Trimming removed 3 bases at V and 2 bases at J, with 10 bases between. In germline, CDR1 is SEHNR, CDR2 FQNEAQ (reference sequence). The CDR3 has 14 amino acids. CDR3 nucleotides: TGTGCCAGCAGCTTGAGGGGGACCAACTATGGCTACACCTTC. Its translation is CASSLRGTNYGYTF. The variable domain in full, with the rest retrieved from reference TRBV7-9 and TRBJ1-2, is DTGVSQNPRHKITKRGQNVTFRCDPISEHNRLYWYRQTLGQGPEFLTYFQNEAQLEKSRLLSDRFSAERPKGSFSTLEIQRTEQGDSAMYLCASSLRGTNYGYTFGSGTRLTVV.

This sequence joins TRBV7-2 and TRBJ2-5, with 10 positions matching TRBD1. The CDR3 extends over 18 amino acids. Germline CDR1 SGHTA, CDR2 FQGNSA. Trimming removed 2 bases from V and 5 bases from J; junction bases left unmatched: 14. CDR3 DNA: TGTGCCAGCAGCTTACCATCCCAGCGACAGGGGGCTGGGGAGACCCAGTACTTC. The encoded protein is CASSLPSQRQGAGETQYF.

The chain is built from TRBV4-1 and TRBJ2-3; D remains ambiguous. With 0 bases removed from V and 0 bases from J, the gap between germline ends came to 4 bases. The CDR3 sequence is 14 residues long. CDR1 is MGHRA, CDR2 YSYEKL, per germline. The CDR3, as DNA: TGCGCCAGCAGCCAAGACGAGAGCACAGATACGCAGTATTTT. It is translated as CASSQDESTDTQYF.

This clone appeared a few times. The V call is TRBV28, the J call TRBJ2-2; unclear D gene. CDR3 size: 14 residues. Germline CDR1 MDHEN, CDR2 SYDVKM. The V end was cut by 5 bases, the J end by 6 bases, with 13 bases between. The CDR3 reads CASSTQTRPGELFF. The CDR3, as DNA: TGTGCCAGCAGTACTCAAACCCGTCCCGGGGAGCTGTTTTTT.

V gene TRBV5-6 combines with J gene TRBJ2-7; TRBD1 matches at 9 bases. CDR1 and CDR2 (germline): SGHDT, YYEEEE. Losses at the gene ends were 4 bases for V and 1 base for J; bases not matched to a gene: 3. The CDR3 is 14 amino acids. DNA of the CDR3: TGTGCCAGCAGCGAGGGACAGGGTTCCTACGAGCAGTACGTC. Translating gives CASSEGQGSYEQYV.

The chain joins TRBV28 to TRBJ2-7; 7 bases match TRBD1. The CDR3 contains 16 residues. With V trimmed by 2 bases and J by 3 bases, 10 bases remained unmatched. Looked up from germline, CDR1 is MDHEN and CDR2 is SYDVKM. The CDR3: CASSLDRVGDIYEQYV. CDR3 DNA: TGTGCCAGCAGTTTAGACAGGGTGGGGGATATCTACGAGCAGTACGTC.

This chain connects TRBV21-1 to TRBJ2-7; no check of the table's D call, TRBD1, against the DNA was made. TRBV21-1 represents a pseudogene. The length of the CDR3 is 15 residues. CDR3 region: CASNPGTGVGHEQYF. In nucleotides, the CDR3 is TGTGCCAGCAACCCCGGGACAGGGGTCGGGCACGAGCAGTACTTC.

This chain links TRBV4-1 with TRBJ2-3; 7 bases line up with TRBD2. Trimming removed 7 bases from V and 2 bases from J; junction bases left unmatched: 9. Germline lookup yields CDR1 MGHRA and CDR2 YSYEKL. The CDR3 consists of 15 residues. Written as DNA, the CDR3 is TGCGCCAGCAACCCCACGGCGGGAGTCACAGATACGCAGTATTTT. Amino acids: CASNPTAGVTDTQYF.

This chain links TRBV29-1 with TRBJ1-2; maybe TRBD1 (6 bases). The CDR3 runs to 15 residues. Trimming took off 2 bases at V and 7 bases at J, with 20 bases between the two ends. Per germline, CDR1 SQVTM and CDR2 ANQGSEA. The CDR3: CSVELGEVQGGGYTF. The CDR3 DNA reads as TGCAGCGTTGAATTAGGAGAGGTACAGGGTGGTGGCTACACCTTC.

This chain connects TRBV9 to TRBJ2-2, with TRBD2 identical over 14 bases. The CDR3 has 19 amino acids. V gave up 2 bases and J gave up 2 bases; unmatched junction bases: 8. Germline V lookup: CDR1 SGDLS, CDR2 YYNGEE. CDR3 bases: TGTGCCAGCAGCGTCTACCACGGGACTAGCGGGAGTAACACCGGGGAGCTGTTTTTT. Translating gives CASSVYHGTSGSNTGELFF.

The chain joins TRBV28 to TRBJ2-1; the D is unclear. The V end lost 7 bases, the J end lost 4 bases, and 5 bases lay between the germline ends. CDR1 is MDHEN, CDR2 SYDVKM, per germline. The length of the CDR3 is 11 residues. The CDR3 bases are TGTGCCAGCACCCATTACAATGAGCAGTTCTTC. Translating gives CASTHYNEQFF.

The genes are TRBV5-1 and TRBJ2-3; 8 nucleotides match TRBD1. V was clipped by 3 bases and J by 3 bases; unmatched bases: 6. CDR1 SGHRS and CDR2 YFSETQ come from the germline V gene. The CDR3 length is 15 residues. The CDR3 bases are TGCGCCAGCAGCTCCGGACAGGGCGGGACAGATACGCAGTATTTT. Its protein is CASSSGQGGTDTQYF.

The chain recombines TRBV5-1 with TRBJ1-5; 7 bases agree with TRBD1. Germline CDR1 SGHRS, CDR2 YFSETQ. V dropped 2 bases and J dropped 1; count of bases not matched to a gene: 3. The CDR3 runs 15 residues. The CDR3 spells CASSFEGASNQPQHF. CDR3 coding DNA: TGCGCCAGCAGCTTTGAGGGGGCAAGCAATCAGCCCCAGCATTTT.

The chain joins TRBV9 to TRBJ2-3; D not resolved. Germline CDR1 is SGDLS and CDR2 is YYNGEE. This CDR3 is built from 13 residues. Between the trimmed V and J ends, which lost 7 bases and 1 base, there was a span of 10 bases. The CDR3 nucleotides are TGTGCCAGCTCTTGGCAGGGCACAGATACGCAGTATTTT. Protein: CASSWQGTDTQYF.

V and J are TRBV15 and TRBJ2-7, with TRBD1 matching over 11 bases. V trimming: 4 bases; J trimming: 2 bases; junction bases outside the gene matches: 7. The CDR3 length is 16 residues. Germline values: CDR1 LNHNV, CDR2 YYDKDF (reference sequence). In DNA form, the CDR3 reads TGTGCCACCAGCACTATGGGACAGGGGGGTCCCTACGAGCAGTACGTC. This codes for CATSTMGQGGPYEQYV.

The V call is TRBV30, the J call TRBJ1-1, with TRBD1 identical over 7 bases. There are 14 residues in the CDR3. Germline CDR1 is GTSNPN and CDR2 is SVGIG (reference sequence). With V trimmed by 4 bases and J by 1 base, 6 bases remained unmatched. The CDR3 loop reads CAWKGADKNTEAFF. The CDR3 bases are TGTGCCTGGAAGGGGGCAGATAAGAACACTGAAGCTTTCTTT.

V usage is TRBV5-5 and J usage is TRBJ2-1; no reliable D call. Per the germline V gene, CDR1 is SGHKS and CDR2 is YYEKEE (reference sequence). Deletions cut 4 bases from V and 6 bases from J, with 11 bases between. CDR3 size: 13 residues. CDR3 bases: TGTGCCAGCAGCATCCTAAAATCCAATGAGCAGTTCTTC. As protein: CASSILKSNEQFF.

J is TRBJ1-1 and V is TRBV2; 7 bases map to TRBD1. Per the germline V gene, CDR1 is SNHLY and CDR2 is FYNNEI. The length of the CDR3 is 14 residues. V lost 3 bases and J lost 10; bases outside the gene matches: 11. This chain's CDR3 is CASSDRPQGPGAFF. The CDR3, as DNA: TGTGCCAGCAGTGACCGTCCACAGGGGCCTGGAGCTTTCTTT.

The rearrangement joins TRBV10-3 to TRBJ2-7; 10 bases line up with TRBD2. J was trimmed by 1 base and V by 0 bases; bases with no gene match: 0. Germline V gene lookup returns CDR1 ENHRY and CDR2 SYGVKD. This CDR3 contains 15 residues. CDR3 in DNA: TGTGCCATCAGTGAGTCTAGCGGGGGGTCCTACGAGCAGTACGTC. The encoded protein is CAISESSGGSYEQYV.

Of note for this clone: At one of its ends the junction is not consistent with the germline gene, which may arise from a read error. The chain joins TRBV7-7 to TRBJ2-2; TRBD1 is a possible D gene (5 bases). The CDR3 contains 16 residues. CDR1 and CDR2 (germline): SSHAT, FNYEAQ (reference sequence). The CDR3 loop is CASSLSFSTVSGELFF. The CDR3, as DNA: TGTGCTAGCAGCTTATCTTTCTCGACAGTATCCGGGGAGCTGTTTTTT. Combining the CDR3 with reference TRBV7-7 and TRBJ2-2 gives the whole variable domain GAGVSQSPRYKVTKRGQDVTLRCDPISSHATLYWYQQALGQGPEFLTYFNYEAQPDKSGLPSDRFSAERPEGSISTLTIQRTEQRDSAMYRCASSLSFSTVSGELFFGEGSRLTVL.